Listed below are T cell receptor beta chains from one sample, sequenced in a study of T cell changes during pregnancy in multiple sclerosis. TCRdb keeps only in-frame clones here, not all; method: immunoSEQ multiplex PCR. The table includes tens of thousands of clones, 75% to 90% detected once. Source: CD4+ T cells from peripheral blood mononuclear cells, taken in the second trimester of pregnancy. Source of these receptors: a female donor with multiple sclerosis, enrolled in a pregnancy study. CDR3s include the opening cysteine and the closing phenylalanine or tryptophan. A D gene is named only where the DNA matches it firmly. Only part of the rows carry a size: once, few, many, or a class if the clone is expanded.

abundance	j_gene	v_gene	d_gene	CDR3aa	CDR3nt
once	TRBJ2-7	TRBV5-1	NA	CASSLGAGEWYEQYF	TGCGCCAGCAGCTTGGGGGCAGGGGAATGGTACGAGCAGTACTTC
NA	TRBJ2-2	TRBV2	NA	CASSVDRLNTGELFF	TGTGCCAGCAGTGTAGACAGGTTGAACACCGGGGAGCTGTTTTTT
NA	TRBJ1-5	TRBV10-3	NA	CAISGSGARGQPQHF	TGTGCCATCAGTGGCTCCGGGGCGAGGGGGCAGCCCCAGCATTTT
NA	TRBJ1-4	TRBV2	NA	CASQGRTYGGELFF	TGTGCCTCCCAGGGACGGACTTATGGGGGGGAACTGTTTTTT
NA	TRBJ2-7	TRBV27	TRBD1	CASGDRGDYEQYF	TGTGCCAGTGGGGACAGGGGTGATTACGAGCAGTACTTC
NA	TRBJ1-4	TRBV6-6	TRBD1	CASSSQRTGMNEKLFF	TGTGCCAGCAGTAGCCAGCGGACAGGGATGAATGAAAAACTGTTTTTT
once	TRBJ2-7	TRBV28	TRBD2	CASSLFGGGSSYEQYF	TGTGCCAGCAGTTTATTTGGGGGGGGAAGTTCCTACGAGCAGTACTTC
NA	TRBJ2-3	TRBV11-3	NA	CASSLGLGRTDTQYF	TGTGCCAGCAGCTTAGGGTTGGGGCGCACAGATACGCAGTATTTT
once	TRBJ2-1	TRBV19	NA	CASSIYGVGREQFF	TGTGCCAGTAGTATATACGGGGTTGGCAGGGAGCAGTTCTTC
NA	TRBJ1-2	TRBV11-2	NA	CASSLEAGAGYTF	TGTGCCAGCAGCTTAGAGGCAGGGGCAGGCTACACCTTC
NA	TRBJ2-7	TRBV9	TRBD2	CASSPRLAGGLSEQYF	TGTGCCAGCAGCCCCCGACTAGCGGGGGGGCTGAGCGAGCAGTACTTC
NA	TRBJ2-1	TRBV5-6	NA	CASSLRGGVHNEQFF	TGTGCCAGCAGCTTAAGAGGAGGGGTCCACAATGAGCAGTTCTTC
NA	TRBJ2-3	TRBV5-6	TRBD2	CASSFRTSGKASTDTQYF	TGTGCCAGCAGCTTCCGGACTAGCGGAAAAGCTAGCACAGATACGCAGTATTTT
NA	TRBJ2-3	TRBV15	NA	CATSREPGEMDTQYF	TGTGCCACCAGCAGAGAGCCGGGGGAGATGGATACGCAGTATTTT
NA	TRBJ2-5	TRBV7-2	NA	CASSQPTVQETQYF	TGTGCCAGCAGCCAACCGACAGTACAAGAGACCCAGTACTTC
NA	TRBJ2-5	TRBV9	NA	CASSVEAFTGQETQYF	TGTGCCAGCAGCGTAGAAGCCTTCACAGGGCAAGAGACCCAGTACTTC
NA	TRBJ1-2	TRBV5-1	TRBD1	CASSLNQPGGNGYTF	TGCGCCAGCAGCTTGAATCAACCAGGGGGCAATGGCTACACCTTC
NA	TRBJ2-2	TRBV2	NA	CASRAHEAGGELFF	TGTGCCAGCAGAGCCCATGAGGCGGGCGGGGAGCTGTTTTTT
few	TRBJ1-6	TRBV5-1	TRBD1	CASSRDRGSPLHF	TGCGCCAGCAGCCGGGACAGGGGTTCACCCCTCCACTTT
NA	TRBJ2-1	TRBV14	TRBD2	CASSQRRGVFIEQFF	TGTGCCAGCAGCCAGAGGCGGGGGGTATTCATTGAGCAGTTCTTC
once	TRBJ2-3	TRBV4-1	NA	CASSQDWRDVSTDTQYF	TGCGCCAGCAGCCAAGATTGGAGGGACGTTAGCACAGATACGCAGTATTTT
NA	TRBJ2-3	TRBV5-1	NA	CASRPSVGGTDTQYF	TGCGCCAGCCGGCCCAGCGTAGGGGGCACAGATACGCAGTATTTT
few	TRBJ1-5	TRBV10-1	TRBD1	CASSEDRGNQPQHF	TGCGCCAGCAGTGAGGACAGGGGCAATCAGCCCCAGCATTTT
NA	TRBJ1-2	TRBV6-5	TRBD1	CASSPRQGEYGYTF	TGTGCCAGCAGTCCCCGCCAGGGGGAATATGGCTACACCTTC
NA	TRBJ1-1	TRBV18	TRBD1	CASSPGTGGMGTEAFF	TGTGCCAGCTCACCCGGGACAGGGGGCATGGGGACTGAAGCTTTCTTT
NA	TRBJ2-3	TRBV6-1	NA	CASSTMMEDTQYF	TGTGCCAGCAGTACAATGATGGAGGATACGCAGTATTTT
NA	TRBJ1-1	TRBV7-3	NA	CASSLTGGDTEAFF	TGTGCCAGCAGCTTAACGGGGGGGGACACTGAAGCTTTCTTT
NA	TRBJ2-7	TRBV21-1	NA	CASSKLGGTYEQYF	TGTGCCAGCAGCAAATTGGGGGGAACCTACGAGCAGTACTTC
NA	TRBJ2-3	TRBV5-4	TRBD2	CASSGGGNTDTQYF	TGTGCCAGCAGCGGGGGGGGGAACACAGATACGCAGTATTTT
NA	TRBJ1-1	TRBV7-6	TRBD1	CASSLGLPGGEAFF	TGTGCCAGCAGCTTAGGACTCCCAGGGGGTGAAGCTTTCTTT
NA	TRBJ1-1	TRBV10-1	NA	CASSVPSPSWNTEAFF	TGCGCCAGCAGTGTCCCTTCGCCTAGCTGGAACACTGAAGCTTTCTTT